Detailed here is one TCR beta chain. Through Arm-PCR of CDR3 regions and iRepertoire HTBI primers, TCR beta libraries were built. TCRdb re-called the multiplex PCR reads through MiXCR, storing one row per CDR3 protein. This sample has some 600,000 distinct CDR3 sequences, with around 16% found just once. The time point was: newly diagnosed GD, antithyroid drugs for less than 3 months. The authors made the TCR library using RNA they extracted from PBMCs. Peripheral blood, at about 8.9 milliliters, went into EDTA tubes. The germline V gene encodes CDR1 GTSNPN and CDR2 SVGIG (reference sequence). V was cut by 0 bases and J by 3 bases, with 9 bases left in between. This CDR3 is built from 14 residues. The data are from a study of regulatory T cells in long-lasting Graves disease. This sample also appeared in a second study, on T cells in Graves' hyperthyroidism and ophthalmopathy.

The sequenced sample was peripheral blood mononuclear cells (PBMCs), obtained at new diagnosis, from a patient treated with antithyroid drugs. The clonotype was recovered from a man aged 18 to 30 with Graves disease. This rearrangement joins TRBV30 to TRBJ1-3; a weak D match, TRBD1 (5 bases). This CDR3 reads CAWSVKGFGNTIYF. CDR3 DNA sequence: TGTGCCTGGAGTGTAAAGGGGTTTGGAAACACCATATATTTT.